This TCR beta chain was observed in a study of shared clonotypes between healthy human individuals. Donors, healthy HIV-negative adults, lacked recent acute infections or vaccinations. Every one of the donors was a Caucasian adult that lived in Nashville, Tennessee. The study, taken as a whole, reports: Memory subsets had estimated richness that was generally smaller than that of naive subsets.

Comments on this clone: Its specificity is unknown.

In the source study's methods: ImmunoSEQ sequences covered only the junction and lacked quality scores; filtering therefore differed. This table comes from immunoSEQ multiplex PCR, and its TCRdb copy is limited to in-frame clones, with some not included. V and J calls and clone size are as listed in that table; D and trimming were resolved from the DNA. The table lists about 2 million clones, 85% to 95% of them singletons. CDR1 and CDR2 from the germline V gene are SGHNT and YYREEE (reference sequence). The CDR3 has 14 amino acids. V gave up 4 bases and J gave up 2 bases, with 10 bases separating them.

Source material: naive CD4+ T cells sorted from blood. Subset given: CD45RA+ positively selected. The chain is built from TRBV5-4 and TRBJ1-5; the D is unclear. The sequence came from a man younger than 35 in good health. In DNA, the CDR3 is TGTGCCAGCAGCCTGAGCGGGGGCAATCAGCCCCAGCATTTT. It codes for CASSLSGGNQPQHF. The variable domain in full, completed from reference TRBV5-4 and TRBJ1-5, reads ETGVTQSPTHLIKTRGQQVTLRCSSQSGHNTVSWYQQALGQGPQFIFQYYREEENGRGNFPPRFSGLQFPNYSSELNVNALELDDSALYLCASSLSGGNQPQHFGDGTRLSIL.